Listed here is a single T cell receptor beta chain. RNA in amounts of about 0.45 to 1 ug was reverse transcribed with random hexamers. TCRdb passed the immunoSEQ multiplex PCR reads through MiXCR, listing each CDR3 protein once. The sample holds some 100,000 distinct CDR3 sequences, around 95% seen once. This entry belongs to a study of CD8 T cells in Susac syndrome. Turning to the study itself: Patients with Susac syndrome, at blood draw, were therapy-naive, on corticosteroids, or on intravenous immunoglobulin alone.

V dropped 0 bases and J dropped 7 bases, with 19 bases sitting between them. Germline CDR1 is DFQATT and CDR2 is SNEGSKA (reference sequence). The CDR3 consists of 16 residues. The J gene is TRBJ1-3, the V gene TRBV20-1; TRBD1 is a possible D gene (5 bases). The receptor was isolated from a human donor with Susac syndrome. The source material was CD8+ T cells from PBMCs. In DNA, the CDR3 is TGCAGTGCTAGAGATGCCGGGACGATTTTCGGGAACACCATATATTTT. Protein product: CSARDAGTIFGNTIYF.